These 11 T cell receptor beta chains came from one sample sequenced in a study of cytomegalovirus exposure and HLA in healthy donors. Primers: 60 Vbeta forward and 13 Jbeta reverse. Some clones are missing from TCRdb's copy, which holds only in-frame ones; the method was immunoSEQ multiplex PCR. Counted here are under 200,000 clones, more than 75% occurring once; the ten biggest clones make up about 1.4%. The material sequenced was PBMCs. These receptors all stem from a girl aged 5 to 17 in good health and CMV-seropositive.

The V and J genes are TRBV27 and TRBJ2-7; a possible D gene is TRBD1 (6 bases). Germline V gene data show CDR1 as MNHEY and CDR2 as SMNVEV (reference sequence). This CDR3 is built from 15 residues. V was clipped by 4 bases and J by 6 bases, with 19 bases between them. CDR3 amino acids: CASSSHPQGNSEQYF. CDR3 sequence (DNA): TGTGCCAGCAGTTCACATCCACAGGGAAACTCCGAGCAGTACTTC.

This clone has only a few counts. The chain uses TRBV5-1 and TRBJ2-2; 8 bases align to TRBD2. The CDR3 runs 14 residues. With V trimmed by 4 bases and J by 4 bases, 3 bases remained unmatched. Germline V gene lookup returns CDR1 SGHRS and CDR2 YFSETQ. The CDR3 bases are TGCGCCAGCAGCCTGACTAGCGTCACCGGGGAGCTGTTTTTT. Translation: CASSLTSVTGELFF.

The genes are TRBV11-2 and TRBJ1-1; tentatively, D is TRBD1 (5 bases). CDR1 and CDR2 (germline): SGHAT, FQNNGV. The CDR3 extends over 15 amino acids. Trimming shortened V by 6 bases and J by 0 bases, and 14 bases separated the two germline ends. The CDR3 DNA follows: TGTGCCAGCAGGTCCCACAGGAGCATGAACACTGAAGCTTTCTTT. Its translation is CASRSHRSMNTEAFF.

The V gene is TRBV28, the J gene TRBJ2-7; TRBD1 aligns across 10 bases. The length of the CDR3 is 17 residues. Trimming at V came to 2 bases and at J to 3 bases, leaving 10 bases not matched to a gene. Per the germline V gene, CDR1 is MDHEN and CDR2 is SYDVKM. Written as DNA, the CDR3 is TGTGCCAGCAGTTTAAGACAGGGGGCGCCGAGAAACTACGAGCAGTACTTC. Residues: CASSLRQGAPRNYEQYF.

The CDR3 DNA reads as TGTGCCAGCAGTTTCTCACCAGTGGCCTACGAGCAGTACTTC. Its protein is CASSFSPVAYEQYF. The rearrangement uses TRBV28 and TRBJ2-7; D not certain. Germline V gives CDR1 MDHEN, CDR2 SYDVKM. Trimming left V 3 bases short and J 2 bases short, with 11 bases between. CDR3 length: 14 amino acids.

Here the CDR3 reads CASSKQGQWNDGYTF. The CDR3 DNA reads TGTGCCAGCAGTAAACAGGGGCAGTGGAACGATGGCTACACCTTC. The chain uses TRBV6-5 and TRBJ1-2; 7 nucleotides line up with TRBD1. Germline V gene lookup returns CDR1 MNHEY and CDR2 SVGAGI. With 5 bases clipped from V and 6 bases from J, the junction kept 12 bases outside the gene matches. This CDR3 has 15 residues.

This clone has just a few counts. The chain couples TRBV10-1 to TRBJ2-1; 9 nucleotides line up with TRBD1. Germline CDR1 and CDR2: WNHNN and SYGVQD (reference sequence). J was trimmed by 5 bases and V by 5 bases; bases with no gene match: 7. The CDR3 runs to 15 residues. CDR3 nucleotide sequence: TGCGCCAGCAGTAACACCGGGACAGGGCACAATGAGCAGTTCTTC. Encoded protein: CASSNTGTGHNEQFF.

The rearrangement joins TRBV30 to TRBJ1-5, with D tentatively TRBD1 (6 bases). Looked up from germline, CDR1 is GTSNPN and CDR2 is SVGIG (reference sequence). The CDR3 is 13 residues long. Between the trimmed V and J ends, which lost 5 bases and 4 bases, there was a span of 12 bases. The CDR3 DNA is TGTGCCTGGTCAGGACAGCGAAATCAGCCCCAGCATTTT. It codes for CAWSGQRNQPQHF.

CDR3 DNA: TGTGCCAGCAGCTTAATGGGCCCCCGAGGGGGTGAGCAGTTCTTC. Amino acids: CASSLMGPRGGEQFF. V gene TRBV7-6 combines with J gene TRBJ2-1, with D tentatively TRBD1 (6 bases). The CDR3 is made up of 15 amino acids. The V gene lost 2 bases and the J gene lost 9 bases, with 17 bases spanning the gap. Germline V gene lookup returns CDR1 SGHVS and CDR2 FNYEAQ.

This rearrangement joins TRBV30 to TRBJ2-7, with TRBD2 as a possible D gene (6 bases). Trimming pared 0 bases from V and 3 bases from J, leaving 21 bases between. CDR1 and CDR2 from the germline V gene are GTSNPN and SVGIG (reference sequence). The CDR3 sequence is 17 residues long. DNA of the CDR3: TGTGCCTGGAGTGTACTGGATGGTTGGACCGGGAGCTACGAGCAGTACTTC. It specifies CAWSVLDGWTGSYEQYF.

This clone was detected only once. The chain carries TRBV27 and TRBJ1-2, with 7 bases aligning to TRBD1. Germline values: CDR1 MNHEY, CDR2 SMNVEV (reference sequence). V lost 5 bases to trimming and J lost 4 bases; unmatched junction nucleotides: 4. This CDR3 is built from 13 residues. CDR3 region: CASSPGQAYGYTF. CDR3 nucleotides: TGTGCCAGCAGTCCAGGACAGGCCTATGGCTACACCTTC.